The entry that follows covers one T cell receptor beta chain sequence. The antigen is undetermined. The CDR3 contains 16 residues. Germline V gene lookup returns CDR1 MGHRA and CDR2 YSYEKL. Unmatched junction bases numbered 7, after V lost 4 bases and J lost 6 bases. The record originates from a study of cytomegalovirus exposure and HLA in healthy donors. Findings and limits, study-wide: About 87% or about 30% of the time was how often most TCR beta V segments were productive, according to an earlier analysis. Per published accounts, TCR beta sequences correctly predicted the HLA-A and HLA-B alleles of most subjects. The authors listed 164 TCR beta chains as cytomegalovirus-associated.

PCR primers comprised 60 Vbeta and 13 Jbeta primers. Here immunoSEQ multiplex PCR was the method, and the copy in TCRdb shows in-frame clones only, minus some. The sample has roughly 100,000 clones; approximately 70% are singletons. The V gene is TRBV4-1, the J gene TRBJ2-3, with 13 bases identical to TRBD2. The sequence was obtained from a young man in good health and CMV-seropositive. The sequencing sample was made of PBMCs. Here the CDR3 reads CASSRPTSGGADTQYF. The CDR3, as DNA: TGCGCCAGCAGCCGCCCTACTAGCGGGGGGGCGGATACGCAGTATTTT.